The rows below give T cell receptor beta chains drawn from one sample of a study of CXCR3-negative and CXCR3-positive naive CD8 T cells. TCRdb re-called the 5' RACE reads; every CDR3 protein appears as one record, without DNA. In total, the table holds 92,000 or so distinct CDR3 sequences. Sequencing was carried out using naive CXCR3- CD8+ T cells from blood. Source of these receptors: a human donor in good health. Some clones in this sample may be carry-over from other donors' samples. CDR3s include the opening cysteine and the closing phenylalanine or tryptophan.

j_gene: TRBJ2-6; v_gene: TRBV27; CDR3aa: CASRSGANVLTF
j_gene: TRBJ2-7; v_gene: TRBV23-1; CDR3aa: CASSQSVRATNYEQYF
j_gene: TRBJ2-1; v_gene: TRBV5-1; CDR3aa: CASSSGTSGTYNEQFF
j_gene: TRBJ1-1; v_gene: TRBV29-1; CDR3aa: CSVSLGTAEAFF
j_gene: TRBJ2-2; v_gene: TRBV3-1; CDR3aa: CASSQALIANTGELFF
j_gene: TRBJ2-7; v_gene: TRBV6-5; CDR3aa: CASRYRSSYEQYF
j_gene: TRBJ2-1; v_gene: TRBV6-6; CDR3aa: CASRSSGGYNEQFF
j_gene: TRBJ2-1; v_gene: TRBV7-8; CDR3aa: CASSPGQGIYNEQFF
j_gene: TRBJ2-1; v_gene: TRBV7-8; CDR3aa: CASSPRIGGYNEQFF
j_gene: TRBJ1-3; v_gene: TRBV29-1; CDR3aa: CSVDEGSGNTIYF
j_gene: TRBJ2-5; v_gene: TRBV21-1; CDR3aa: CASSKALVRQGRETQYF
j_gene: TRBJ2-2; v_gene: TRBV10-3; CDR3aa: CAIMQGTGELFF
j_gene: TRBJ2-1; v_gene: TRBV29-1; CDR3aa: CSVDYGNNEQFF
j_gene: TRBJ1-1; v_gene: TRBV4-3; CDR3aa: CASSQTLGGLNTEAFF
j_gene: TRBJ1-1; v_gene: TRBV28; CDR3aa: CASSLPPRGNTEAFF
j_gene: TRBJ2-1; v_gene: TRBV7-6; CDR3aa: CASSLVLADNEQFF
j_gene: TRBJ2-1; v_gene: TRBV4-1; CDR3aa: CASSQLGQGRDNEQFF
j_gene: TRBJ1-1; v_gene: TRBV5-1; CDR3aa: CASSWNGGMNTEAFF
j_gene: TRBJ2-7; v_gene: TRBV29-1; CDR3aa: CSVELRDTEYEQYF
j_gene: TRBJ2-7; v_gene: TRBV6-2/TRBV6-3; CDR3aa: CASSYTPGTSGDYEQYF
j_gene: TRBJ1-1; v_gene: TRBV5-1; CDR3aa: CASSFWTGGVTEAFF
j_gene: TRBJ1-2; v_gene: TRBV7-8; CDR3aa: CASSPVEYGYTF
j_gene: TRBJ1-1; v_gene: TRBV1; CDR3aa: CTSSQIPGAAFF
j_gene: TRBJ2-7; v_gene: TRBV14; CDR3aa: CASNDRGIPYEQYF
j_gene: TRBJ1-3; v_gene: TRBV28; CDR3aa: CASLETGSGNTIYF
j_gene: TRBJ2-2; v_gene: TRBV29-1; CDR3aa: CSVVGSGNTGELFF
j_gene: TRBJ1-3; v_gene: TRBV2; CDR3aa: CASSGGIPIYF
j_gene: TRBJ1-5; v_gene: TRBV19; CDR3aa: CASSIGTANQPQHF
j_gene: TRBJ2-1; v_gene: TRBV20-1; CDR3aa: CSARGELHSYNEQFF
j_gene: TRBJ1-2; v_gene: TRBV29-1; CDR3aa: CSVEVTATYYGYTF
j_gene: TRBJ2-1; v_gene: TRBV7-2; CDR3aa: CASSLGVAGYNEQFF
j_gene: TRBJ1-2; v_gene: TRBV7-9; CDR3aa: CASSLAGMYGYTF
j_gene: TRBJ2-1; v_gene: TRBV12-3/TRBV12-4; CDR3aa: CASSLAGEIRGGNERFF
j_gene: TRBJ1-1; v_gene: TRBV10-1; CDR3aa: CASSESKNGQGGNTEAFF
j_gene: TRBJ2-2; v_gene: TRBV29-1; CDR3aa: CSGGGGQNTGELFF
j_gene: TRBJ2-3; v_gene: TRBV29-1; CDR3aa: CSVRGGVSTDTQYF
j_gene: TRBJ2-3; v_gene: TRBV7-9; CDR3aa: CASSGAYEDTQYF
j_gene: TRBJ1-1; v_gene: TRBV29-1; CDR3aa: CSASRARRDTEAFF
j_gene: TRBJ2-6; v_gene: TRBV27; CDR3aa: CASSPSGGSGANVLTF
j_gene: TRBJ2-7; v_gene: TRBV7-8; CDR3aa: CASSFGGFSEQYF
j_gene: TRBJ2-5; v_gene: TRBV18; CDR3aa: CASSPVTSGEETQYF
j_gene: TRBJ2-7; v_gene: TRBV25-1; CDR3aa: CASRRSGAHEQYF
j_gene: TRBJ1-1; v_gene: TRBV6-6; CDR3aa: CASKLGTDEAFF
j_gene: TRBJ2-1; v_gene: TRBV11-2; CDR3aa: CASSLGPPDEQFF